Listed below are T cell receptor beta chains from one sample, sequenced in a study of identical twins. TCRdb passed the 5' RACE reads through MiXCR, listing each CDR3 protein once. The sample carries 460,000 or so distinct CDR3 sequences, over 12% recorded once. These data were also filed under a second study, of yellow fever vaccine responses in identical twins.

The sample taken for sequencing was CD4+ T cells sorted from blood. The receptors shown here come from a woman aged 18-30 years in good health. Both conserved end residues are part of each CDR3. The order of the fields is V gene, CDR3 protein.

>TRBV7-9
CASSLHGSYEQYF
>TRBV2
CASSEGPYEQYF
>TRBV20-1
CSARVGGTADTQYF
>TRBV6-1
CASSPTDRAYEQYF
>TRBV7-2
CASSLGVRDQPQHF
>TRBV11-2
CASSLVGGGTGSYNEQFF
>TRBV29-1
CSVVRSRRGTYEQYF
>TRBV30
CAWSADGSTDTQYF
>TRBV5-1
CASSRRTGVNTEAFF
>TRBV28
CASSWRILNTEAFF
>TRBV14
CASSELIGARTGETQYF
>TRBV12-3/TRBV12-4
CASSRGLAGVYNEQFF
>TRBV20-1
CSARDWQAPTPYEQYF
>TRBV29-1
CSAGPGVYEQYF
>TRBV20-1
CSARDLLGLGETQYF
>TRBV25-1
CASRKTGGTNEKLFF
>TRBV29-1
CSVRSGGTEAFF
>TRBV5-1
CASSLGSDSYNEQFF
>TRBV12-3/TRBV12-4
CASSLVGGRSSSDTQYF
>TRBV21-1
CASSKKGDRWSSSYNSPLHF
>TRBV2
CASSEGQGPGELFF
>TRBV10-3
CAIRSNTGELFF
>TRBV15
CATSRDGRLDNEQFF
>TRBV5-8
CASSVNQPQHF
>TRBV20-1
CCASVLAGLGNTGELFF
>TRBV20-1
CSAIPVGAGNIQYF
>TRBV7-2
CASSLAGPPYEQYF
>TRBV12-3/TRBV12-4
CASRRDSQAKNIQYF
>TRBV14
CASSQVRQEAFF
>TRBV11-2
CASSLVAGYGYTF
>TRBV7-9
CASSYPGQGAAEAFF
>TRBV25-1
CASSEYAGGGGNEQFF
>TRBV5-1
CASSLGEQLNEQYF
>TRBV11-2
CASSPRGTGGRRNTEAFF
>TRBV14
CASSHGTGGRLAKNIQYF
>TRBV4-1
CASTFRVGTGDDTQYF
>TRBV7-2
CASSFQPLTSGAGELFF
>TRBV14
CASRHVTYEQYF
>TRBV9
CASSVGTASYNEQFF
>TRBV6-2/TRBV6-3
CASSGTGLYEQYF
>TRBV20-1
CSARLAGENEQYF
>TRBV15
CATSTQSGGPNTGELFF
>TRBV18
CASSPQNEAFF
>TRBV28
CASSHAGTGGETQYF
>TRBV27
CASSLAGTFYEQYF
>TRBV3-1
CASSQARGGKPQHF
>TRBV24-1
CATDGTSDTAPAKLQETQYF
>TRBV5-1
CASSWPRDRGRIGSYNEQFF